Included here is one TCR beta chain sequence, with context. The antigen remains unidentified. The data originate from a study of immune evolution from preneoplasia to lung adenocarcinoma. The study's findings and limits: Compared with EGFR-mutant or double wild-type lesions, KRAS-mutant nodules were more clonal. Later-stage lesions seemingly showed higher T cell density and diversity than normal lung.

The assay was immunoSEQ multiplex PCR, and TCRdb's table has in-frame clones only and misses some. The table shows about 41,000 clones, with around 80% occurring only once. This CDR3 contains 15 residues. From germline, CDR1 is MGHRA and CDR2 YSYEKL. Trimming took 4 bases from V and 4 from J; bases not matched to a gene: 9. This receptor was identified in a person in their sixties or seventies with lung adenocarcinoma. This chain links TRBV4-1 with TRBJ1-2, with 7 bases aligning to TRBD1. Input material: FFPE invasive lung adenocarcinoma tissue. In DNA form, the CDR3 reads TGCGCCAGCAGCCCTAGACGGGGGGACAGCTATGGCTACACCTTC. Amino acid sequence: CASSPRRGDSYGYTF.